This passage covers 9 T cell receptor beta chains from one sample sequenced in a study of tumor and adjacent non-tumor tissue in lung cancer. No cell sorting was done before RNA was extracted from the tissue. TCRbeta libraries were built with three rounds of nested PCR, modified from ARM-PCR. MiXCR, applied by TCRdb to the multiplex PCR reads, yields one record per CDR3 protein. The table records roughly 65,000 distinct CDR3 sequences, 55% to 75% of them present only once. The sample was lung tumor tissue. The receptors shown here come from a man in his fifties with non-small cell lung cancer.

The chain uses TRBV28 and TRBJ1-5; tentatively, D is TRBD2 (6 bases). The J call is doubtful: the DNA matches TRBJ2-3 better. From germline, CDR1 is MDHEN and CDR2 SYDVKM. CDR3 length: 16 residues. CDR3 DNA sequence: TGTGCCAGCAGGTCTCGGGGGACCGGGAGCAATCAGCCCCAGTATTTT. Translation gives CASRSRGTGSNQPQYF.

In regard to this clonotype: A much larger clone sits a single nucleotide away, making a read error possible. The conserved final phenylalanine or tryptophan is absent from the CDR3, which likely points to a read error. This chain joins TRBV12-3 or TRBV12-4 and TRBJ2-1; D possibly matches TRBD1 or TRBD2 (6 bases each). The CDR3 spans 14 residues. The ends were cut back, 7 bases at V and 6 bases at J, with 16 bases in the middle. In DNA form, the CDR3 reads TGTGCCAGCACTATACGGGGGCCGGTCAATGAGCAGTTCTTA. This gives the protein CASTIRGPVNEQFL.

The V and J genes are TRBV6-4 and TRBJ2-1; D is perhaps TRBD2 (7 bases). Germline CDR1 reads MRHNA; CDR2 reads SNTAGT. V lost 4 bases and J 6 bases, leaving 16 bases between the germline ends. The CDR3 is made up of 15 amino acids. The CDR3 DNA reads TGTGCCAGCAGTGCACGGGGGGCAGAAAGCAATGAGCAGTTCTTC. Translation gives CASSARGAESNEQFF.

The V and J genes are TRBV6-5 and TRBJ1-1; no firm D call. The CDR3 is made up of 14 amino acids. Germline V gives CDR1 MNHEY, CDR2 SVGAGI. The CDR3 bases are TGTGTCAGTAGCGGAGGGAGCTCGGCCTCTGAAGCTTTCTTT. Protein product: CVSSGGSSASEAFF.

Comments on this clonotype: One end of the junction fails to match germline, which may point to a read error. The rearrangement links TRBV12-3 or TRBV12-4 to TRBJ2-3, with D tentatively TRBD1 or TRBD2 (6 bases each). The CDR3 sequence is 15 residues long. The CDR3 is CASSGGLGSKDTQYF. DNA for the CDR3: TGTGCTAGCAGTGGGGGGCTGGGGTCCAAAGATACGCAGTATTTT.

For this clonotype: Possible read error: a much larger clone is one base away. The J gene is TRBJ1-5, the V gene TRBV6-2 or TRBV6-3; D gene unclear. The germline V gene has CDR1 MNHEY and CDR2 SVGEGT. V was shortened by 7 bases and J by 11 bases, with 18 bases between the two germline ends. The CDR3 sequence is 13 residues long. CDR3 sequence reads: CASNEQTWQTQHF. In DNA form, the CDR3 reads TGTGCCAGCAACGAGCAAACGTGGCAGACCCAGCATTTT.

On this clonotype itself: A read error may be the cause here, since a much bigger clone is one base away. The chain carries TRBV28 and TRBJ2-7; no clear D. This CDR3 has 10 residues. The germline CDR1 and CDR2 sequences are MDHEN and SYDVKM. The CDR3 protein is CTSTPYEQYF. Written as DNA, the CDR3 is TGTACCAGCACCCCTTACGAGCAGTACTTC.

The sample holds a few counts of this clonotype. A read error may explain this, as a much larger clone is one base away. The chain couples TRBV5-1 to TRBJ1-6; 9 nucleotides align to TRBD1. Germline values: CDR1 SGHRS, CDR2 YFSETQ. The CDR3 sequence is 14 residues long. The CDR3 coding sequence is TGCGCCAGCAGCGAACAGGGGGCAAGTTCACCCCCCCACTTT. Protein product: CASSEQGASSPPHF.

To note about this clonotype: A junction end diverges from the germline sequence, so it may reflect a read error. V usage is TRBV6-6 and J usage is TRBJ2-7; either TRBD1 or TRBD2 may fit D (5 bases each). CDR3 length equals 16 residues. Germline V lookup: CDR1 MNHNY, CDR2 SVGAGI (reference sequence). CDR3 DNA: TGTACCAGCAGTTACTCAAGGACTGGGGGATGGTACGAGCAGTACTTC. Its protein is CTSSYSRTGGWYEQYF.